This entry is about one T cell receptor (beta chain). These data come from a study of blood T cell repertoires in COVID-19. Study summary: There were acute and convalescent COVID-19 samples, and they came from the United States, Italy and Spain. PBMCs, B-cell-depleted T cells, or T cells provided the cDNA or gDNA that made up the material.

Per germline, CDR1 LGHDT and CDR2 YNNKEL (reference sequence). The length of the CDR3 is 14 residues. Deletions cut 4 bases from V and 0 bases from J, with 10 bases between. As originally analysed: Cell counts per sample came from amplifying reference gene primers. Profiled with immunoSEQ multiplex PCR; TCRdb holds only in-frame clones, not every one. V, J and clone size are taken as reported in that table, and D and trimming were inferred from the DNA itself. The repertoire holds almost 65,000 clones, with about nine tenths as singletons. This chain links TRBV3-1 (or the pseudogene TRBV3-2) with TRBJ2-7; D call uncertain. Sequenced input: peripheral blood. This sequence was found in a woman in her fifties or sixties with COVID-19, enrolled during active disease. The DNA of the CDR3 is TGTGCCAGCAGCCCCCCCCGGAGCTCCTACGAGCAGTACTTC. It encodes CASSPPRSSYEQYF.